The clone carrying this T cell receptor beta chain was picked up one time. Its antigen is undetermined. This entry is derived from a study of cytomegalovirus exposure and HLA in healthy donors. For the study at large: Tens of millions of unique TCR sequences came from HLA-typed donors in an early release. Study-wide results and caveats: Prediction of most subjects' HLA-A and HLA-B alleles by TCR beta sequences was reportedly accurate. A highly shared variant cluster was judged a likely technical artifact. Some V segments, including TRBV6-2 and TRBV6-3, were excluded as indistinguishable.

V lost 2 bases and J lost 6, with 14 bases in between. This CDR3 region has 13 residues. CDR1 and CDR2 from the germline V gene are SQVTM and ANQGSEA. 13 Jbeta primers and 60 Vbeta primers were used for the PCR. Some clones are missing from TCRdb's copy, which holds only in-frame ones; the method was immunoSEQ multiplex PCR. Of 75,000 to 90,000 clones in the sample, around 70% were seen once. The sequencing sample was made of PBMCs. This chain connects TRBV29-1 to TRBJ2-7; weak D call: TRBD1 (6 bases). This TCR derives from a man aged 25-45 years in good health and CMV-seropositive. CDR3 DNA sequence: TGCAGCGTTGAAAGGGGGAACGGTCTCGAGCAGTACTTC. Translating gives CSVERGNGLEQYF.